Following are 14 T cell receptor beta chains from one sample sequenced in a study of cytomegalovirus exposure and HLA in healthy donors. With 60 Vbeta and 13 Jbeta primers, the PCR was carried out. Sequencing was performed with immunoSEQ multiplex PCR; in TCRdb, only in-frame clones are kept and a portion is missing. Of roughly 150,000 clones listed, under 85% are singletons. The material sequenced was PBMCs. Source of these receptors: a man aged 45-65 years in good health and CMV-seropositive.

As DNA, the CDR3 is TGTGCCAGCAGTTTAGGGCGGGGGAGCCTTCATGAGCAGTTCTTC. Protein sequence: CASSLGRGSLHEQFF. V is TRBV27 and J is TRBJ2-1, with 7 positions matching TRBD2. V lost 2 bases to trimming and J lost 8 bases; unmatched junction nucleotides: 9. The CDR3 length is 15 residues. Germline V CDR1 and CDR2: MNHEY, SMNVEV (reference sequence).

The chain uses TRBV19 and TRBJ2-7; 7 nucleotides line up with TRBD1. The germline V gene encodes CDR1 LNHDA and CDR2 SQIVND (reference sequence). The CDR3 has 13 amino acids. J was trimmed by 5 bases and V by 5 bases; bases with no gene match: 6. CDR3 DNA sequence: TGTGCCAGTAGTGTCCGACAGGGCCACGAGCAGTACTTC. Amino acid sequence: CASSVRQGHEQYF. Together with reference TRBV19 and TRBJ2-7, the CDR3 gives the full variable domain: DGGITQSPKYLFRKEGQNVTLSCEQNLNHDAMYWYRQDPGQGLRLIYYSQIVNDFQKGDIAEGYSVSREKKESFPLTVTSAQKNPTAFYLCASSVRQGHEQYFGPGTRLTVT.

The rearrangement joins TRBV7-8 to TRBJ2-7; D unclear. V was shortened by 1 base and J by 2 bases, with 6 bases between the two germline ends. The CDR3 covers 13 residues. Germline-derived CDR1 and CDR2 are SGHVS and FQNEAQ. The CDR3 DNA reads TGTGCCAGCAGCTTAGTCTCTACCTACGAGCAGTACTTC. It encodes CASSLVSTYEQYF.

This chain links TRBV7-2 with TRBJ1-5, with D possibly matching TRBD1 (5 bases). This CDR3 is 19 amino acids long. Germline assignment: CDR1 SGHTA and CDR2 FQGNSA. V lost 1 base and J lost 3, with 22 bases in between. CDR3 in amino acids: CASSLVAQGRISANQPQHF. The CDR3 DNA is TGTGCCAGCAGCTTAGTGGCGCAGGGTAGGATTTCGGCCAATCAGCCCCAGCATTTT.

DNA of the CDR3: TGCGCCAGCAGTGAGGGCCTAGCAGAAAACGGATTATACGAGCAGTACTTC. This encodes CASSEGLAENGLYEQYF. The rearrangement links TRBV10-2 to TRBJ2-7; possibly TRBD2 for D (5 bases). Trimming took off 2 bases at V and 4 bases at J, with 21 bases between the two ends. The CDR3 has 17 residues. Germline V gene lookup returns CDR1 WSHSY and CDR2 SAAADI.

This clone was picked up a small number of times. The CDR3 sequence: CASSASVLQGQGFGYTF. The CDR3 DNA sequence: TGTGCCAGCAGCGCTAGTGTACTTCAAGGACAGGGTTTCGGCTACACCTTC. The chain recombines TRBV9 with TRBJ1-2; 8 nucleotides match TRBD1. The germline V gene encodes CDR1 SGDLS and CDR2 YYNGEE. The CDR3 totals 17 residues. Unmatched junction bases numbered 18, after V lost 3 bases and J lost 8 bases.

The chain combines TRBV7-2 with TRBJ2-1; 12 bases fit TRBD2. The CDR3 contains 13 residues. After removal of 2 bases from V and 13 bases from J, the junction contained 3 bases not matched to a gene. The V gene's germline CDR1 is SGHTA and CDR2 FQGNSA. CDR3: CASSLPLAGGQFF. The CDR3 DNA sequence: TGTGCCAGCAGCTTACCACTAGCGGGGGGTCAGTTCTTC.

J is TRBJ2-1 and V is TRBV6-5; the match to TRBD1 covers 8 bases. The CDR3 is made up of 14 amino acids. Germline V gene sequence: CDR1 MNHEY, CDR2 SVGAGI. The ends lost 10 bases at V and 6 bases at J; junction bases unmatched: 11. The CDR3 region has the DNA TGTGCCATCAACGGACAGGGACGGGTCAATGAGCAGTTCTTC. Protein sequence: CAINGQGRVNEQFF.

This sequence joins TRBV27 and TRBJ2-1, with 12 bases fitting TRBD2. This CDR3 region has 17 residues. Per the germline V gene, CDR1 is MNHEY and CDR2 is SMNVEV (reference sequence). J lost 8 bases, V lost 6 bases, and 14 bases had no gene match. The chain's CDR3 is CASRTRLAGEVTDEQFF. CDR3 DNA sequence: TGTGCCAGCAGAACCCGACTAGCGGGAGAGGTAACGGATGAGCAGTTCTTC.

The genes are TRBV4-2 and TRBJ1-6; D is perhaps TRBD1 (6 bases). The V end was cut by 2 bases, the J end by 6 bases, with 14 bases between. This CDR3 comprises 16 residues. The germline gives CDR1 LGHNA, CDR2 YNFKEQ. This chain's CDR3 is CASSQHKDRLNSPLHF. As DNA, the CDR3 is TGTGCCAGCAGCCAACATAAGGACAGACTTAATTCACCCCTCCACTTT.

J is TRBJ1-3 and V is TRBV6-5, with unresolved D. CDR1 and CDR2 from the germline V gene are MNHEY and SVGAGI. Trimming cost V 10 bases and J 4 bases, with 8 bases left between them. This CDR3 has 11 amino acids. The CDR3 sequence is CATRRGNTIYF. CDR3 DNA: TGTGCCACACGGCGGGGAAACACCATATATTTT.

The V and J genes are TRBV28 and TRBJ2-2, with 7 bases matching TRBD2. This CDR3 is 16 amino acids long. Germline assignment: CDR1 MDHEN and CDR2 SYDVKM. The junction had 7 bases not matched to a gene; V was cut back by 1 base and J by 5 bases. CDR3 bases: TGTGCCAGCAGTTTATCTAGCGGAGAAGGGACCGGGGAGCTGTTTTTT. It translates to CASSLSSGEGTGELFF.

This chain uses TRBV19 with TRBJ1-5; D is unresolved. This CDR3 has 16 residues. Germline V CDR1 and CDR2: LNHDA, SQIVND (reference sequence). V dropped 4 bases and J dropped 0 bases, with 13 bases sitting between them. This CDR3 reads CASSKKGGYSNQPQHF. For the CDR3, the DNA is TGTGCCAGTAGTAAAAAGGGAGGATATAGCAATCAGCCCCAGCATTTT.

This chain joins TRBV10-3 and TRBJ2-3; 10 bases align to TRBD2. The CDR3 consists of 15 residues. Trimming at V came to 3 bases and at J to 6 bases, leaving 6 bases not matched to a gene. From germline, CDR1 is ENHRY and CDR2 SYGVKD. The CDR3 reads CAISEKLAGMDTQYF. The CDR3 DNA sequence: TGTGCCATCAGTGAAAAACTAGCGGGGATGGATACGCAGTATTTT.